This T cell receptor (beta chain) came from a study of shared clonotypes between healthy human individuals. Study findings and constraints: Apart from blood, nothing was sampled; tissue repertoires likely differ.

The naive CD8 subset, CD45RO-negative cells positively selected for CCR7, excluded terminally differentiated effector memory CD45RA+ cells. Adult donors, all healthy and HIV-negative, had no recent acute infections or vaccinations. Sorted-subset replicate PCR reactions were performed with approximately 200 ng DNA, corresponding to 25,000 to 35,000 T cell genomes. TCRdb's copy holds only in-frame clones and misses some; the assay was immunoSEQ multiplex PCR. This table has about 2 million clones, approximately 94% appearing once. Details on this clone: The antigen is not known.

The germline V gene has CDR1 LGHNT and CDR2 FRNRAP. The CDR3 sequence is 13 residues long. V lost 6 bases and J 1 base, leaving 9 bases between the germline ends. The TCR comes from a man between 18 and 35 years old in good health. The genes are TRBV12-5 and TRBJ2-5, with TRBD2 as a possible D gene (5 bases). The material sequenced was naive CD8+ T cells sorted from blood. CDR3 coding DNA: TGTGCTAGTGGGCCGACTATCCAAGAGACCCAGTACTTC. It yields the protein CASGPTIQETQYF.